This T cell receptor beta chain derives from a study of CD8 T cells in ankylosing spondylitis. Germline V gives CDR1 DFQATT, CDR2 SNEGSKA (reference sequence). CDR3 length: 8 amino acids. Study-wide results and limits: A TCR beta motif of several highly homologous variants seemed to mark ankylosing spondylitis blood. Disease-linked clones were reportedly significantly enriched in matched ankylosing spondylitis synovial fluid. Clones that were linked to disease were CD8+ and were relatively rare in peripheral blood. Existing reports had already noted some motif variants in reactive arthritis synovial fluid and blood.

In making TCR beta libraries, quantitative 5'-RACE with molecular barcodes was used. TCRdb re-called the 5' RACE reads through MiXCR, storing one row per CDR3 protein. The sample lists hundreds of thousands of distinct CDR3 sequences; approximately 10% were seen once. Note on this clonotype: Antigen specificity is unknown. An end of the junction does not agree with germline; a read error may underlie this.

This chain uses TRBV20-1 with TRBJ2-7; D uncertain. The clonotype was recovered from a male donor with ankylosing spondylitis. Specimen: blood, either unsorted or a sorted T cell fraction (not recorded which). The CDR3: CSAPPANF. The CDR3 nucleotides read TGCAGTGCTCCCCCAGCAAACTTC.